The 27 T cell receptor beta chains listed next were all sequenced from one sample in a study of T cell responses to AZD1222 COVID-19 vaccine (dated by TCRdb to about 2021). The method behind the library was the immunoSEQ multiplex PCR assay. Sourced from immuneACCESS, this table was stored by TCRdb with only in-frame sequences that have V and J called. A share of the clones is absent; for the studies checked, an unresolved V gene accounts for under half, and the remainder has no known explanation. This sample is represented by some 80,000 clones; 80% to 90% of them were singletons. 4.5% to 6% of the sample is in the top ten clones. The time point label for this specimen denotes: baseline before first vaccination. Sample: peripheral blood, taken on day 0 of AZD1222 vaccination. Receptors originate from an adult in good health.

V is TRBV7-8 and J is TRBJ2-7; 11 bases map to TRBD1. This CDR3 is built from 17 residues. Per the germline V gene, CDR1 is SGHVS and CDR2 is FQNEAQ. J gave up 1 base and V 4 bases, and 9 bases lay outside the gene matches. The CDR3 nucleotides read TGTGCCAGCAGCTCTTATCTGGGACAGGGGGGGTCCTACGAGCAGTACTTC. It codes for CASSSYLGQGGSYEQYF.

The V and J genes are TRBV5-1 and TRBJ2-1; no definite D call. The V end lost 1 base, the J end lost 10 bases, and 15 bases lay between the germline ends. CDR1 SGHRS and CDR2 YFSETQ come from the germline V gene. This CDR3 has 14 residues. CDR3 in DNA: TGCGCCAGCAGCTTGACTACCCCGGGCCGAGAGCAGTTCTTC. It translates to CASSLTTPGREQFF.

The CDR3 region has the DNA TGTGCCAGCAGCTTTCACTTAAGCTCCTACAATGAGCAGTTCTTC. Its translation is CASSFHLSSYNEQFF. The rearrangement uses TRBV7-9 and TRBJ2-1; no reliable D call. The V gene lost 3 bases and the J gene lost 0 bases, with 9 bases spanning the gap. CDR1 SEHNR and CDR2 FQNEAQ come from the germline V gene (reference sequence). The CDR3 runs 15 residues. Based on the CDR3 plus reference TRBV7-9 and TRBJ2-1, the full variable domain is DTGVSQNPRHKITKRGQNVTFRCDPISEHNRLYWYRQTLGQGPEFLTYFQNEAQLEKSRLLSDRFSAERPKGSFSTLEIQRTEQGDSAMYLCASSFHLSSYNEQFFGPGTRLTVL.

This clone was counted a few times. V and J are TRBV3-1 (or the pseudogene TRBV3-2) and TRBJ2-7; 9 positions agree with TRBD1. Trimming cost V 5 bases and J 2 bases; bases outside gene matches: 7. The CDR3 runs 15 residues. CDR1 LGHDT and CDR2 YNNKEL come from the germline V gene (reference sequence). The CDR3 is CASSGDRVGPYEQYF. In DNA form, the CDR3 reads TGTGCCAGCAGCGGGGACAGGGTCGGCCCCTACGAGCAGTACTTC.

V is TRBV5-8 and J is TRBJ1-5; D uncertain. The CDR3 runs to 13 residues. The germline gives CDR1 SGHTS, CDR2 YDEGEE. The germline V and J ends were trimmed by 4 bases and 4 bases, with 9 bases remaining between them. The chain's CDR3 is CASSPGINQPQHF. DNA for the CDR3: TGTGCCAGCAGCCCCGGCATAAATCAGCCCCAGCATTTT.

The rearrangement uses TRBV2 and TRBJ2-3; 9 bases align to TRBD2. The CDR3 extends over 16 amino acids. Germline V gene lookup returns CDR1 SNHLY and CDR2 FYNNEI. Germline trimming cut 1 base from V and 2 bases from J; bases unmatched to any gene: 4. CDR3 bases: TGTGCCAGCAGTGAAGTGGGCGGGGGGGCCACAGATACGCAGTATTTT. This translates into CASSEVGGGATDTQYF.

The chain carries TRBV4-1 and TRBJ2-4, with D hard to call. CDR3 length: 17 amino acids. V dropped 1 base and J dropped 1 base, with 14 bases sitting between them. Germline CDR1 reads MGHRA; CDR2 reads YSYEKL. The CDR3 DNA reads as TGCGCCAGCAGCCAAGTTGGCGCATTCTCGGCCAAAAACATTCAGTACTTC. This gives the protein CASSQVGAFSAKNIQYF.

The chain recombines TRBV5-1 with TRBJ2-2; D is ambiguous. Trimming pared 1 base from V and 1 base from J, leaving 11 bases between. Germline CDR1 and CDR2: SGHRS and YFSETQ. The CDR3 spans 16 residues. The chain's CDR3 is CASSLSRSVNTGELFF. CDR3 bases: TGCGCCAGCAGCTTGTCTCGGTCCGTGAACACCGGGGAGCTGTTTTTT.

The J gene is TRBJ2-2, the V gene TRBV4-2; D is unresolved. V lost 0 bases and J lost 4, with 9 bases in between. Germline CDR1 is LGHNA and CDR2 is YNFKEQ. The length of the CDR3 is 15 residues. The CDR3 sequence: CASSQDRASTGELFF. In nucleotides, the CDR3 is TGTGCCAGCAGCCAAGATCGGGCCTCCACCGGGGAGCTGTTTTTT.

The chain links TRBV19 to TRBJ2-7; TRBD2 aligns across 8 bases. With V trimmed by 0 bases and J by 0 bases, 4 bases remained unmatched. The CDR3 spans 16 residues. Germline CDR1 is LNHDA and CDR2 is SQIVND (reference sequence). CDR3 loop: CASSIDWRGASYEQYF. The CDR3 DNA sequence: TGTGCCAGTAGTATAGATTGGCGGGGGGCCTCCTACGAGCAGTACTTC.

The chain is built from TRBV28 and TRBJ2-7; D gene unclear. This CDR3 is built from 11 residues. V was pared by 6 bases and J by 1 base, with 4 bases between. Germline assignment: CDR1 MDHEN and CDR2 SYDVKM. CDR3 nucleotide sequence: TGTGCCAGCAGGCTATCCTACGAGCAGTACTTC. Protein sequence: CASRLSYEQYF.

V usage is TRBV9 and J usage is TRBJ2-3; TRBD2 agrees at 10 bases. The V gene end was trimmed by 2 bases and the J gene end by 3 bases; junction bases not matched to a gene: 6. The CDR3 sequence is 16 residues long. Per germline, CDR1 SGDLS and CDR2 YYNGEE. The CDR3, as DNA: TGTGCCAGCAGCGTTTCCGGGACTAGCGCGACAGATACGCAGTATTTT. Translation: CASSVSGTSATDTQYF.

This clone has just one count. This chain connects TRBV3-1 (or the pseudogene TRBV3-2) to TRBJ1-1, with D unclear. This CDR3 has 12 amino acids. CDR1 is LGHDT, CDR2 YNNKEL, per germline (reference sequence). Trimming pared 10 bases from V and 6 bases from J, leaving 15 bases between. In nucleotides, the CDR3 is TGTGCCACCCAGCGGGTTGATTCTGAAGCTTTCTTT. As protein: CATQRVDSEAFF.

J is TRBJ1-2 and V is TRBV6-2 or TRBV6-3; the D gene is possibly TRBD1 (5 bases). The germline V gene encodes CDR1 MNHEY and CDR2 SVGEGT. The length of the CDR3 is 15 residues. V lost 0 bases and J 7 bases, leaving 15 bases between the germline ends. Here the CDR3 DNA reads TGTGCCAGCAGTTACTCAGGGACCCAAGGTGGTGGCTACACCTTC. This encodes CASSYSGTQGGGYTF.

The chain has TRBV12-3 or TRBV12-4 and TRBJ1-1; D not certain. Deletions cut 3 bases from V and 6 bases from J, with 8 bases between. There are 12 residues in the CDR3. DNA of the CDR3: TGTGCCAGCAGTTTGTCTTGGGCTGAAGCTTTCTTT. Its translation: CASSLSWAEAFF.

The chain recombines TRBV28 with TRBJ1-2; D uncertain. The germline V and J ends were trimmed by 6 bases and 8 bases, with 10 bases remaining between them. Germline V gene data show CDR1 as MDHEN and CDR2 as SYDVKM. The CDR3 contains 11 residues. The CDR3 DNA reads TGTGCCAGCAGGGACCCACGGGGCTACACCTTC. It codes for CASRDPRGYTF.

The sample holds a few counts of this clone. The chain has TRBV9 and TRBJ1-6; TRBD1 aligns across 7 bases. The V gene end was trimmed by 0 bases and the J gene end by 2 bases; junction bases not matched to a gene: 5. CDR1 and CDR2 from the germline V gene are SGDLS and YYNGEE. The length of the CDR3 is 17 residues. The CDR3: CASSVEGAGTYNSPLHF. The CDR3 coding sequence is TGTGCCAGCAGCGTAGAGGGGGCAGGTACCTATAATTCACCCCTCCACTTT.

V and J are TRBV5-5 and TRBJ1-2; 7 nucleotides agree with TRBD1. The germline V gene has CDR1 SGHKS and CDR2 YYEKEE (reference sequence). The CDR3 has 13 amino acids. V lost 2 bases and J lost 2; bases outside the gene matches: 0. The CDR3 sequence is CASSLQGNYGYTF. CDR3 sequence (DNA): TGTGCCAGCAGCTTACAGGGGAACTATGGCTACACCTTC.

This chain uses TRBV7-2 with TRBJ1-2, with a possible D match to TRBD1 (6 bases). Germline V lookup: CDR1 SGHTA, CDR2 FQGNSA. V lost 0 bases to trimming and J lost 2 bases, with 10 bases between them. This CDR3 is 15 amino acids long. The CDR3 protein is CASSLAPGQNYGYTF. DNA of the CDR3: TGTGCCAGCAGCTTAGCGCCAGGACAGAACTATGGCTACACCTTC.

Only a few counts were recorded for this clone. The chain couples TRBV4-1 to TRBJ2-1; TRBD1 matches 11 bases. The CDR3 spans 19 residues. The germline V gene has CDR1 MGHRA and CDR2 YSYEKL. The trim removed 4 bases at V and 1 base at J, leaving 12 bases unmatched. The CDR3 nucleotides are TGCGCCAGCAGCCTTTCCGACGGGACAGGGGGTGGGTCCTACAATGAGCAGTTCTTC. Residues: CASSLSDGTGGGSYNEQFF.

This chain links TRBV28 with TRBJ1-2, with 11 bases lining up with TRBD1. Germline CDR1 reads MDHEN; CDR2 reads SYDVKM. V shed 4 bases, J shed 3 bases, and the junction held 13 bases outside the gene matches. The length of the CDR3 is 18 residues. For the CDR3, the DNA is TGTGCCAGCAGTTCGTCCGGGACAGGGGGACGATTATACTATGGCTACACCTTC. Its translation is CASSSSGTGGRLYYGYTF.

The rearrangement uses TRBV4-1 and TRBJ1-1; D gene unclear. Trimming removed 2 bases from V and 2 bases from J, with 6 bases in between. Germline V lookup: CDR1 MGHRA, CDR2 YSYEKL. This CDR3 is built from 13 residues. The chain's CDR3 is CASSQTSNTEAFF. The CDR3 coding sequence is TGCGCCAGCAGCCAAACTAGTAACACTGAAGCTTTCTTT.

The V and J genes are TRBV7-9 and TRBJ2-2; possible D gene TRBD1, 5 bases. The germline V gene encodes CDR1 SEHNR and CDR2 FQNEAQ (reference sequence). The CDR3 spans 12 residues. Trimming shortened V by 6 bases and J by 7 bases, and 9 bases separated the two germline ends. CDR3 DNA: TGTGCCAGCAGGTCAGGGATCGGGGAGCTGTTTTTT. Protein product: CASRSGIGELFF.

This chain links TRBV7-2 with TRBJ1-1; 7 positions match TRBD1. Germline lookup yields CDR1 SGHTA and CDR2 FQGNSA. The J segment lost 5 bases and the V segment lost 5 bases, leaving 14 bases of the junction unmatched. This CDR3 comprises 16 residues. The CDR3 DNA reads TGTGCCAGCAGCCCAGGGGGGACACGGACGGGGACTGAAGCTTTCTTT. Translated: CASSPGGTRTGTEAFF.

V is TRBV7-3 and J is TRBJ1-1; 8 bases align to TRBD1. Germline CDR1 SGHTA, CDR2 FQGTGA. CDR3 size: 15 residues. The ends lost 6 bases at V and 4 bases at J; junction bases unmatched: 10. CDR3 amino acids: CASSTTGQATTEAFF. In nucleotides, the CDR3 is TGTGCCAGCAGTACTACGGGACAGGCGACCACTGAAGCTTTCTTT.

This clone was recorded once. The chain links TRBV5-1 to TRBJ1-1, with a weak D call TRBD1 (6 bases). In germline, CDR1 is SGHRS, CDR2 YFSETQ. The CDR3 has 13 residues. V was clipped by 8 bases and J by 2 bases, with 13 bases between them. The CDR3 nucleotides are TGCGCCAGTCGGACAGAGACAAACACTGAAGCTTTCTTT. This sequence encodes CASRTETNTEAFF.

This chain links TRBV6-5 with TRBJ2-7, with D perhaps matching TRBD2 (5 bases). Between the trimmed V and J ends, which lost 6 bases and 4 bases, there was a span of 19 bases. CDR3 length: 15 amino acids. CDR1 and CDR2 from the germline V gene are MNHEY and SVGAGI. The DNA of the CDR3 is TGTGCCAGCAGAGAGACGGAGGTGGCCTTTTACGAGCAGTACTTC. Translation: CASRETEVAFYEQYF.